This TCR beta chain was obtained from a study of CD8 T cells in Susac syndrome. About 0.45 to 1 ug RNA was reverse transcribed with random hexamers. One entry per CDR3 protein results from TCRdb running MiXCR on the immunoSEQ multiplex PCR reads. The sample lists a few hundred thousand distinct CDR3 sequences; about 91% were seen once. Germline V gene sequence: CDR1 MNHEY, CDR2 SVGEGT. The CDR3 has 11 amino acids. Trimming shortened V by 8 bases and J by 0 bases, and 4 bases separated the two germline ends. The V gene is TRBV6-2 or TRBV6-3, the J gene TRBJ1-1; the D is unclear. What was sequenced was CD8+ T cells from PBMCs. The sequence came from a human donor with multiple sclerosis. The CDR3 loop reads CASLMNTEAFF. CDR3 nucleotides: TGTGCCAGCTTGATGAACACTGAAGCTTTCTTT.